The rows below give T cell receptor beta chains drawn from one sample of a study of cytomegalovirus exposure and HLA in healthy donors. Sequencing used immunoSEQ multiplex PCR; TCRdb keeps in-frame clones, though not all of them. The sample holds 95,000 to 150,000 clones, 80% seen once. Sequenced input: PBMCs. Every receptor here comes from a man aged 25 to 45 in good health and CMV-seropositive. The CDR3 runs from the conserved cysteine through the conserved F or W. D genes are given only for firm matches. The size field is filled for only some rows; it gives once, few, many or a size class.

j_call v_call clone_size d_call cdr3_aa cdr3_nt
TRBJ1-6 TRBV28 NA NA CASSAPGGSPLHF TGTGCCAGCAGTGCTCCGGGGGGGAGTCCCCTCCACTTT
TRBJ1-2 TRBV29-1 NA NA CSVVEGGGGYGYTF TGCAGCGTTGTTGAGGGGGGGGGAGGCTATGGCTACACCTTC
TRBJ1-3 TRBV25-1 few TRBD1 CASSDTGGRNTIYF TGTGCCAGCAGTGACACAGGGGGCAGGAACACCATATATTTT
TRBJ2-3 TRBV5-1 few TRBD1 CARDRGEGTDTQYF TGCGCCAGAGACAGGGGGGAGGGCACAGATACGCAGTATTTT
TRBJ2-5 TRBV14 NA TRBD1 CASSQLQGAETQYF TGTGCCAGCAGCCAGCTACAGGGGGCAGAGACCCAGTACTTC
TRBJ2-7 TRBV6-5 NA NA CASSYTTPHYEQYF TGTGCCAGCAGTTACACTACGCCTCACTACGAGCAGTACTTC
TRBJ1-3 TRBV29-1 few TRBD1 CSADDRDADTIYF TGCAGCGCTGATGACAGGGACGCGGACACCATATATTTT
TRBJ2-5 TRBV20-1 NA NA CSASSQITQYF TGCAGTGCTAGCAGTCAGATAACCCAGTACTTC
TRBJ2-4 TRBV4-1 NA TRBD1 CASSRGQGDPQYF TGCGCCAGCAGCCGAGGACAGGGCGACCCCCAGTACTTC
TRBJ1-1 TRBV7-9 NA TRBD1 CSSSFPQDRPMNTEAFF TGTTCCAGCAGCTTCCCTCAGGACAGGCCTATGAACACTGAAGCTTTCTTT
TRBJ2-7 TRBV18 NA NA CASSPNGYEQYF TGTGCCAGCTCACCAAACGGCTACGAGCAGTACTTC
TRBJ1-1 TRBV9 NA NA CASSEGGGMNTEAFF TGTGCCAGCAGCGAGGGGGGGGGCATGAACACTGAAGCTTTCTTT
TRBJ2-7 TRBV4-1 NA TRBD2 CASSQDTSGGYEQYF TGCGCCAGCAGCCAAGATACCAGCGGGGGGTACGAGCAGTACTTC
TRBJ1-1 TRBV29-1 NA NA CSVERGSTEAFF TGCAGCGTTGAGAGAGGAAGCACTGAAGCTTTCTTT
TRBJ1-6 TRBV30 NA NA CAWREVGTPLHF TGTGCCTGGCGGGAAGTTGGGACACCCCTCCACTTT
TRBJ1-2 TRBV5-1 NA NA CASSLEGRSYGYTF TGCGCCAGCAGCTTAGAGGGAAGGAGCTATGGCTACACCTTC
TRBJ1-1 TRBV4-1 few TRBD1 CASSQMGQGNTEAFF TGCGCCAGCAGCCAAATGGGACAGGGGAACACTGAAGCTTTCTTT
TRBJ2-1 TRBV10-3 NA NA CAISEGQSEYNEQFF TGTGCCATCAGTGAGGGACAAAGCGAATACAATGAGCAGTTCTTC
TRBJ2-5 TRBV6-5 NA TRBD1 CASRTGLAQETQYF TGTGCCAGCAGGACAGGGCTCGCTCAAGAGACCCAGTACTTC
TRBJ2-7 TRBV28 NA NA CASSFRDEQYF TGTGCCAGCAGTTTCAGGGACGAGCAGTACTTC
TRBJ1-2 TRBV4-1 NA NA CASSPYFTGKGIGYTF TGCGCCAGCAGCCCGTACTTCACAGGGAAGGGTATTGGCTACACCTTC
TRBJ2-4 TRBV27 NA NA CASSSREAKNIQYF TGTGCCAGCAGTTCCCGGGAGGCCAAAAACATTCAGTACTTC
TRBJ1-5 TRBV7-9 NA NA CASSLAGGPVPGNQPQHF TGTGCCAGCAGCTTAGCAGGAGGCCCGGTCCCTGGGAATCAGCCCCAGCATTTT
TRBJ2-1 TRBV5-1 NA TRBD2 CASSTGTSGPSYNEQFF TGCGCCAGCAGCACCGGGACTAGCGGTCCCTCCTACAATGAGCAGTTCTTC
TRBJ2-1 TRBV7-2 once NA CASSLLPLEYSSYNEQFF TGTGCCAGCAGCTTACTCCCCTTAGAGTATAGCTCCTACAATGAGCAGTTCTTC
TRBJ1-1 TRBV5-1 few NA CASSFQMNTEAFF TGCGCCAGCAGCTTTCAGATGAACACTGAAGCTTTCTTT
TRBJ1-4 TRBV6-1 NA TRBD1 CASSDRDRSNEKLFF TGTGCCAGCAGCGACAGGGATCGGTCTAATGAAAAACTGTTTTTT
TRBJ1-5 TRBV27 NA NA CASSLRGSNQPQHF TGTGCCAGCAGTTTAAGGGGTAGCAATCAGCCCCAGCATTTT
TRBJ2-7 TRBV7-8 NA NA CASSFSFQSYEQYF TGTGCCAGCAGCTTCTCATTCCAGTCCTACGAGCAGTACTTC
TRBJ1-1 TRBV5-4 once NA CASSPGGVGPAEAFF TGTGCCAGCAGCCCGGGGGGGGTGGGTCCGGCTGAAGCTTTCTTT
TRBJ2-7 TRBV10-3 few NA CAISVRDTAYEQYF TGTGCCATCAGCGTCCGGGACACGGCCTACGAGCAGTACTTC
TRBJ2-3 TRBV28 few TRBD1 CASKDRGRGTDTQYF TGTGCCAGCAAGGACAGGGGTCGGGGCACAGATACGCAGTATTTT
TRBJ2-3 TRBV7-8 NA TRBD2 CASSLGLAGTDTQYF TGTGCCAGCAGCCTCGGACTAGCGGGTACAGATACGCAGTATTTT
TRBJ1-2 TRBV6-5 few NA CASSYSGAGVYGYTF TGTGCCAGCAGTTACTCGGGAGCAGGGGTTTACGGCTACACCTTC
TRBJ2-2 TRBV7-2 NA TRBD2 CASTRPSRGNGELFF TGTGCCAGCACCCGTCCATCGCGGGGGAACGGGGAGCTGTTTTTT
TRBJ1-5 TRBV2 NA NA CASSPQSGQFNQPQHF TGTGCCAGCAGCCCCCAATCAGGGCAGTTCAATCAGCCCCAGCATTTT
TRBJ2-5 TRBV6-4 NA TRBD2 CASSLAGGPQETQYF TGTGCCAGCAGCTTAGCGGGGGGTCCCCAAGAGACCCAGTACTTC
TRBJ2-3 TRBV25-1 NA TRBD2 CASSDKVGGTSGDTQYF TGTGCCAGCAGTGATAAGGTCGGAGGGACTAGCGGAGATACGCAGTATTTT
TRBJ1-1 TRBV19 NA TRBD1 CASRDRADTEAFF TGTGCCAGTAGAGACAGGGCGGACACTGAAGCTTTCTTT
TRBJ2-1 TRBV19 NA TRBD2 CASSILGGGPHNEQFF TGTGCCAGTAGTATACTCGGCGGGGGGCCCCATAATGAGCAGTTCTTC
TRBJ2-7 TRBV7-8 NA TRBD1 CASSPGGTGEGYEQYF TGTGCCAGCAGCCCCGGGGGGACAGGGGAAGGCTACGAGCAGTACTTC
TRBJ2-7 TRBV20-1 NA NA CSARRGGEQYF TGCAGTGCTAGGAGGGGGGGGGAGCAGTACTTC
TRBJ2-3 TRBV6-4 few NA CASSEDPSLPTDTQYF TGTGCCAGCAGTGAAGACCCTAGCCTTCCCACAGATACGCAGTATTTT
TRBJ2-7 TRBV14 NA TRBD2 CASSRGGRLAAYEQYF TGTGCCAGCAGCCGAGGGGGGAGACTAGCGGCCTACGAGCAGTACTTC
TRBJ1-1 TRBV5-8 NA NA CASSLEQATEAFF TGTGCCAGCAGCTTGGAACAGGCCACTGAAGCTTTCTTT
TRBJ1-1 TRBV6-1 NA NA CASTQSRGNTEAFF TGTGCCAGCACTCAATCCCGGGGGAACACTGAAGCTTTCTTT
TRBJ1-3 TRBV6-6 NA NA CASSKTGLHTIYF TGTGCCAGCAGTAAAACAGGGTTGCACACCATATATTTT
TRBJ2-7 TRBV27 NA NA CASSWTPSYEQYF TGTGCCAGCAGTTGGACACCTTCCTACGAGCAGTACTTC
TRBJ1-4 TRBV7-8 few NA CASSSTGYGIGNEKLFF TGTGCCAGCAGCTCTACAGGGTACGGAATAGGGAATGAAAAACTGTTTTTT
TRBJ2-5 TRBV5-1 NA TRBD1 CASSPRDSSETQYF TGCGCCAGCAGCCCAAGGGACAGCTCAGAGACCCAGTACTTC
TRBJ2-7 TRBV4-1 NA TRBD1 CASSTRDSADYEQYF TGCGCCAGCAGCACTCGGGACAGTGCCGACTACGAGCAGTACTTC